This TCR beta chain originates from a study of T-cell memory formation after mild COVID-19. Study-wide background: In these data, TCR clusters were largely donor specific.

The trim removed 4 bases at V and 4 bases at J, leaving 8 bases unmatched. The CDR3 runs 16 residues. CDR1 is MGHDK, CDR2 SYGVNS, per germline. General study points: Contracting clones from day 15 to 85 showed balanced CD4/CD8; later expanders favored CD4+. Pre-infection memory carried some responding clones, suggesting that cross-reactive memory joined. Day 37-peaking second-wave clones had unconfirmed SARS-CoV-2 specificity.

In regard to this clonotype: The target antigen is unknown.

From the 5' RACE reads, TCRdb called clonotypes with MiXCR, one entry per CDR3 protein. The repertoire holds 100,000 to 150,000 distinct CDR3 sequences, with approximately 15% as singletons. This chain connects TRBV25-1 to TRBJ2-5, with TRBD1 matching over 11 bases. Sequencing input: PBMCs or a T cell subset sorted from them (not recorded which). The clonotype comes from a man aged 18 to 30 who had mild COVID-19 (a few samples of this study predate the infection). Cell type and time point are not known. The CDR3 protein is CASSASTGTGGETQYF. CDR3 DNA: TGTGCCAGCAGTGCCTCCACCGGGACAGGGGGAGAGACCCAGTACTTC. The entire variable domain, with the rest obtained from reference TRBV25-1 and TRBJ2-5, is as follows: EADIYQTPRYLVIGTGKKITLECSQTMGHDKMYWYQQDPGMELHLIHYSYGVNSTEKGDLSSESTVSRIRTEHFPLTLESARPSHTSQYLCASSASTGTGGETQYFGPGTRLLVL.